These 8 T cell receptor beta chains were sequenced from one sample in a study of control samples from healthy donors and cancer patients. The protocol was immunoSEQ multiplex PCR, while the TCRdb copy is restricted to in-frame clones and leaves out a portion. In the table there are some 150,000 clones, 94% of which are singletons. Sequences were obtained from blood. The source of these receptors is a man aged 40-49 years in good health.

The chain is built from TRBV6-5 and TRBJ2-2; D remains unclear. Trimming stripped 2 bases from V and 2 bases from J, with 6 bases between. The CDR3 totals 14 residues. Looked up from germline, CDR1 is MNHEY and CDR2 is SVGAGI. The CDR3 loop reads CASSYGNNTGELFF. DNA of the CDR3: TGTGCCAGCAGTTACGGGAACAACACCGGGGAGCTGTTTTTT.

V usage is TRBV12-3 or TRBV12-4 and J usage is TRBJ1-4; 7 bases agree with TRBD1. V lost 1 base, J lost 8 bases, and 1 base stayed unmatched. CDR3 length: 13 residues. The CDR3 region is CASSLGTGEKLFF. CDR3 nucleotides: TGTGCCAGCAGTTTAGGGACAGGAGAAAAACTGTTTTTT.

The chain employs TRBV9 and TRBJ1-4; possibly TRBD1 for D (5 bases). This CDR3 spans 14 amino acids. The V gene's germline CDR1 is SGDLS and CDR2 YYNGEE. Between the trimmed V and J ends, which lost 4 bases and 4 bases, there was a span of 11 bases. The CDR3 protein is CASSRDGSNEKLFF. For the CDR3, the DNA is TGTGCCAGCAGCAGGGACGGCAGTAATGAAAAACTGTTTTTT.

V gene TRBV6-5 combines with J gene TRBJ2-7, with unresolved D. This CDR3 is 14 amino acids long. Germline V lookup: CDR1 MNHEY, CDR2 SVGAGI. V shed 7 bases and J shed 0 bases, with 13 bases lying between them. The chain's CDR3 is CASTMTRTSYEQYF. CDR3 nucleotide sequence: TGTGCCAGCACTATGACACGCACCTCCTACGAGCAGTACTTC.

J is TRBJ1-2 and V is TRBV2; the match to TRBD1 covers 7 bases. J gave up 5 bases and V 4 bases, and 4 bases lay outside the gene matches. The CDR3 contains 13 residues. In germline, CDR1 is SNHLY, CDR2 FYNNEI. Here the CDR3 reads CASSVGQMYGYTF. In DNA, the CDR3 is TGTGCCAGCAGTGTGGGACAGATGTATGGCTACACCTTC.

V gene TRBV2 combines with J gene TRBJ1-1; perhaps TRBD1 as D (5 bases). The CDR3 length is 13 residues. The germline V gene has CDR1 SNHLY and CDR2 FYNNEI. Trimming shortened V by 6 bases and J by 5 bases, and 13 bases separated the two germline ends. In DNA form, the CDR3 reads TGTGCCAGCAGACCCGACAGTAATACTGAAGCTTTCTTT. Protein: CASRPDSNTEAFF.

The chain couples TRBV6-5 to TRBJ2-2; D remains ambiguous. The germline CDR1 and CDR2 sequences are MNHEY and SVGAGI. V lost 4 bases and J lost 4, with 7 bases in between. This CDR3 region has 13 residues. DNA for the CDR3: TGTGCCAGCAGTTCCTCAGGCACCGGGGAGCTGTTTTTT. It is translated as CASSSSGTGELFF.

The chain employs TRBV7-8 and TRBJ1-1; no clear D. CDR1 SGHVS and CDR2 FQNEAQ come from the germline V gene. V was pared by 3 bases and J by 4 bases, with 27 bases between. CDR3 length: 19 residues. The CDR3 DNA sequence: TGTGCCAGCAGCTTCCCCAAGGGTCCGAACACTGGCGGTGGCACTGAAGCTTTCTTT. Its protein product is CASSFPKGPNTGGGTEAFF.